These T cell receptor beta chains were read from a single sample in a study of CD8+CD57+ T cells in acquired aplastic anemia. A single record per CDR3 protein comes from TCRdb applying MiXCR to the reads. The sample records around 170,000 distinct CDR3 sequences, more than 45% being singletons. Sequencing was performed on sorted CD4+, CD8+, or CD8+CD57+ T cells (not recorded which) from PBMCs. Receptors were obtained from a human donor with aplastic anemia. CDR3s include the opening cysteine and the closing phenylalanine or tryptophan. A D gene is named only where the DNA matches it firmly. Some rows mark clone size as missing; the rest say once, few, many or name a class of expanded clone.

DNA: TGTGCCAGCAGTTTAATTCCCAGGGCCTACGAGCAGTACTTC
CDR3: CASSLIPRAYEQYF
J: TRBJ2-7
D: NA
V: TRBV27
size: NA

DNA: TGCAGCGTTTCCGCGGCCTACGAGCAGTACTTC
CDR3: CSVSAAYEQYF
J: TRBJ2-7
D: NA
V: TRBV29-1
size: few

DNA: TGTGCCAGCAGTGCGCCGGAGCGGGGGGACTACGAGCAGTACTTC
CDR3: CASSAPERGDYEQYF
J: TRBJ2-7
D: TRBD2
V: TRBV6-1
size: NA

DNA: TGCGCCAGCAGTGAAGGGACGGTCACTGAAGCTTTCTTT
CDR3: CASSEGTVTEAFF
J: TRBJ1-1
D: NA
V: TRBV10-2
size: NA

DNA: TGTGCCACCAGTGAACATCCAACCGGACAGAGCACAGATACGCAGTATTTT
CDR3: CATSEHPTGQSTDTQYF
J: TRBJ2-3
D: NA
V: TRBV24-1
size: NA

DNA: TGCGCCAGCAGCTTTCAGGTAGAAGAGACCCAGTACTTC
CDR3: CASSFQVEETQYF
J: TRBJ2-5
D: NA
V: TRBV5-1
size: NA

DNA: TGTGCCAGCAGCCCTTCCCGGGATAGCAATCAGCCCCAGCATTTT
CDR3: CASSPSRDSNQPQHF
J: TRBJ1-5
D: NA
V: TRBV11-2
size: NA

DNA: TGTGCTAGCAGCCCCGGGGTAGCGGCTACCTACGAGCAGTACTTC
CDR3: CASSPGVAATYEQYF
J: TRBJ2-7
D: NA
V: TRBV7-7
size: many

DNA: TGTGCCAGCAGTGTCTCAACGGGGTGGTTGAACACTGAAGCTTTCTTT
CDR3: CASSVSTGWLNTEAFF
J: TRBJ1-1
D: NA
V: TRBV6-4
size: NA

DNA: TGTGCCTGCACAACGACAAATGAAAAACTGTTTTTT
CDR3: CACTTTNEKLFF
J: TRBJ1-4
D: NA
V: TRBV6-1
size: many

DNA: TGTGCCAGCAGTGAGGGGTACAATCAGCCCCAGCATTTT
CDR3: CASSEGYNQPQHF
J: TRBJ1-5
D: NA
V: TRBV2
size: few

DNA: TGTGCCAGCAGCTTAGTAGCGGGGGAATACAATGAGCAGTTCTTC
CDR3: CASSLVAGEYNEQFF
J: TRBJ2-1
D: TRBD2
V: TRBV7-8
size: NA

DNA: TGTGCCAGCAGCGTAGGCTTAGCGGGGGCCTACGAGCAGTACTTC
CDR3: CASSVGLAGAYEQYF
J: TRBJ2-7
D: TRBD2
V: TRBV9
size: few

DNA: TGTGCCAGCAGCTCCGGACAGAACTCCGAGCAGTACTTC
CDR3: CASSSGQNSEQYF
J: TRBJ2-7
D: NA
V: TRBV7-8
size: NA

DNA: TGTGCCAGCAGCTCCGGACTAGCGGGAAACGGAGACATTCAGTACTTC
CDR3: CASSSGLAGNGDIQYF
J: TRBJ2-4
D: TRBD2
V: TRBV7-8
size: NA

DNA: TGCAGTGCTGTCGACAGGGGAGCCCAAGAGACCCAGTACTTC
CDR3: CSAVDRGAQETQYF
J: TRBJ2-5
D: TRBD1
V: TRBV20-1
size: many

DNA: TGCAGTGCAGGTGGGCGGGGGGACCAAGAGACCCAGTACTTC
CDR3: CSAGGRGDQETQYF
J: TRBJ2-5
D: TRBD2
V: TRBV20-1
size: many

DNA: TGTGCCATCAGTGGTGGGGGAAGCGGGAGGGCCGACGAGCAGTACTTC
CDR3: CAISGGGSGRADEQYF
J: TRBJ2-7
D: TRBD2
V: TRBV10-3
size: many

DNA: TGTGCCAGCAGCTTAGCGCGTGGGTCAGCGCAGCCCCAGCATTTT
CDR3: CASSLARGSAQPQHF
J: TRBJ1-5
D: NA
V: TRBV7-2
size: many

DNA: TGTGCCAGCAGCGTAGCTCTCGGACAGAAAGATACGCAGTATTTT
CDR3: CASSVALGQKDTQYF
J: TRBJ2-3
D: NA
V: TRBV9
size: many

DNA: TGTGCCAGCCGGACGGGCTCTGGAAACACCATATATTTT
CDR3: CASRTGSGNTIYF
J: TRBJ1-3
D: NA
V: TRBV2
size: many

DNA: TGTGCCAGCAGCTTAGGTCCGGGGTGGAGCGGGAGGCCCTACGAGCAGTACTTC
CDR3: CASSLGPGWSGRPYEQYF
J: TRBJ2-7
D: TRBD2
V: TRBV11-2
size: many

DNA: TGCAGCGTGATTAGCGGAGGCCACTACGAGCAGTACTTC
CDR3: CSVISGGHYEQYF
J: TRBJ2-7
D: NA
V: TRBV29-1
size: few

DNA: TGTGCCAGCACCCCAAGGATAGAGGGCGGGAATACGCAGTATTTT
CDR3: CASTPRIEGGNTQYF
J: TRBJ2-3
D: NA
V: TRBV11-1
size: NA

DNA: TGTGCCACAGATACGCAGTATTTT
CDR3: CATDTQYF
J: TRBJ2-3
D: NA
V: TRBV2
size: few

DNA: TGTGCCAGCCAGGGCAGGGGGAACACTGAAGCTTTCTTT
CDR3: CASQGRGNTEAFF
J: TRBJ1-1
D: NA
V: TRBV2
size: NA

DNA: TGTGCAAGCGCTAGAGTAACCTACGAGCAGTACTTC
CDR3: CASARVTYEQYF
J: TRBJ2-7
D: NA
V: TRBV7-9
size: NA

DNA: TGTGCCAGCAGCCGATATTGGACAACGAACACCCTGGATGAAGCTTTCTTT
CDR3: CASSRYWTTNTLDEAFF
J: TRBJ1-1
D: NA
V: TRBV7-2
size: many

DNA: TGTGCCAGCAGCTTAGCCGGTCGGGGCAATGAGCAGTTCTTC
CDR3: CASSLAGRGNEQFF
J: TRBJ2-1
D: NA
V: TRBV7-3
size: NA

DNA: TGCGCCAGCAGCTTGGGGCTGGTCCAAGAGACCCAGTACTTC
CDR3: CASSLGLVQETQYF
J: TRBJ2-5
D: NA
V: TRBV5-1
size: NA

DNA: TGTGCCAGCAGCTTAGGAGCGGGGGCTGTCTACGAGCAGTACTTC
CDR3: CASSLGAGAVYEQYF
J: TRBJ2-7
D: TRBD2
V: TRBV7-2
size: NA

DNA: TGTGCCATCAGTGAGTCCGGGACAGGTAGGGGGACTGAAGCTTTCTTT
CDR3: CAISESGTGRGTEAFF
J: TRBJ1-1
D: TRBD1
V: TRBV10-3
size: NA

DNA: TGTGCCAGCAGCGGGGGGGCAGGGGGGAGGCAGCCCCAGCATTTT
CDR3: CASSGGAGGRQPQHF
J: TRBJ1-5
D: TRBD1
V: TRBV7-9
size: once

DNA: TGTGCCAGCAGCGACGGGAGCACTGAAGCTTTCTTT
CDR3: CASSDGSTEAFF
J: TRBJ1-1
D: NA
V: TRBV5-4
size: NA

DNA: TGTGCCAGTATCCCGGCGGGCGCGGACGAAGAGACCCAGTACTTC
CDR3: CASIPAGADEETQYF
J: TRBJ2-5
D: NA
V: TRBV10-3
size: NA

DNA: TGTGCCAGCAGCCCAGGACGGGTCGAGCAGTACTTC
CDR3: CASSPGRVEQYF
J: TRBJ2-7
D: NA
V: TRBV7-9
size: NA